The clone carrying this T cell receptor (beta chain) has just one count. This entry is derived from a study of T-cell memory formation after mild COVID-19. Using its own MiXCR run on the 5' RACE reads, TCRdb lists one record per CDR3 protein. This sample has roughly 320,000 distinct CDR3 sequences, with 28% found just once. Trimming at V came to 3 bases and at J to 6 bases, leaving 4 bases not matched to a gene. This CDR3 region has 15 residues. Germline lookup yields CDR1 LNHDA and CDR2 SQIVND (reference sequence). The origin of this receptor is an adult woman who had mild COVID-19 (a few samples of this study predate the infection). Cell type and time point are not known. The chain employs TRBV19 and TRBJ2-2; 10 bases are shared with TRBD1. The sequenced sample consisted of PBMCs or a T cell subset sorted from them (not recorded which). CDR3 coding DNA: TGTGCCAGTAGTATCGGGACAGGGGTCCCCGGGGAGCTGTTTTTT. Protein product: CASSIGTGVPGELFF.